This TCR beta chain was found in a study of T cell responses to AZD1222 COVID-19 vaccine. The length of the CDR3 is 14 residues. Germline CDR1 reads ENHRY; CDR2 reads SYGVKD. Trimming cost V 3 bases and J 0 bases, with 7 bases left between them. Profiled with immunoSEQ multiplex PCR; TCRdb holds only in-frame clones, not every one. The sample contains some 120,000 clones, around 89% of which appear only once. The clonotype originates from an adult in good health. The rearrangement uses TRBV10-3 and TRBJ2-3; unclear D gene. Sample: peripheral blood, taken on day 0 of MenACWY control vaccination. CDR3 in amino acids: CAISDVASTDTQYF. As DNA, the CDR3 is TGTGCCATCAGTGACGTTGCTAGCACAGATACGCAGTATTTT.